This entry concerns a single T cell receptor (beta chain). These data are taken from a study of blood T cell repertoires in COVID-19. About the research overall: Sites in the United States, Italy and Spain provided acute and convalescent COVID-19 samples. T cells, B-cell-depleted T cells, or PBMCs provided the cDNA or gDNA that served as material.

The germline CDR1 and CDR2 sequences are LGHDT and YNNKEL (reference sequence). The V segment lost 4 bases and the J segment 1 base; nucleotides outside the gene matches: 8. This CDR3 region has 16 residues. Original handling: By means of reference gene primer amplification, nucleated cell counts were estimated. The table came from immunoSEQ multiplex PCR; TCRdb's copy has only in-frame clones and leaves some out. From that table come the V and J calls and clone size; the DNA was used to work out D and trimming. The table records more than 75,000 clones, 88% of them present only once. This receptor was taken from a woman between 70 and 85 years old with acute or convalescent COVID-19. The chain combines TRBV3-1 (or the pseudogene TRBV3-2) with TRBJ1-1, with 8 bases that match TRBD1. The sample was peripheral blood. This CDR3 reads CASSPLAGTGNTEAFF. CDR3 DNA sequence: TGTGCCAGCAGCCCCCTCGCCGGGACAGGGAACACTGAAGCTTTCTTT.